A single sample is the source of the 30 T cell receptor beta chains below, sequenced in a study of blood T cell repertoires in COVID-19. This table comes from immunoSEQ multiplex PCR, and its TCRdb copy is limited to in-frame clones, with some not included. The sample consists of about 150,000 clones, 80% to 90% of them appearing once. Sequences were obtained from peripheral blood. All receptors derive from a woman between 40 and 50 years old with acute or convalescent COVID-19.

The rearrangement uses TRBV23-1 and TRBJ1-1, with 11 bases fitting TRBD1. TRBV23-1 is given ORF status, its function remaining uncertain. The V segment lost 0 bases and the J segment 3 bases; nucleotides outside the gene matches: 6. The CDR3 has 17 residues. The CDR3 spells CASSQSRGQGAYTEAFF. Here the CDR3 DNA reads TGCGCCAGCAGTCAATCGAGAGGACAGGGGGCATACACTGAAGCTTTCTTT.

This chain connects TRBV9 to TRBJ1-2, with D unclear. Germline CDR1 SGDLS, CDR2 YYNGEE. CDR3 size: 10 residues. Between the trimmed V and J ends, which lost 6 bases and 8 bases, there was a span of 8 bases. The CDR3 sequence is CASTGNGYTF. CDR3 DNA sequence: TGTGCCAGCACGGGGAACGGCTACACCTTC.

V usage is TRBV5-1 and J usage is TRBJ1-1; D perhaps matches TRBD1 (5 bases). This CDR3 region has 15 residues. Germline assignment: CDR1 SGHRS and CDR2 YFSETQ. V lost 6 bases, J lost 5 bases, and 20 bases lay in between. For the CDR3, the DNA is TGCGCCAGCATTGGGGGGACGGGTTTAGGGACTGAAGCTTTCTTT. Its protein product is CASIGGTGLGTEAFF.

The rearrangement joins TRBV11-2 to TRBJ2-6, with 7 bases that match TRBD2. This CDR3 comprises 15 residues. Germline CDR1 and CDR2: SGHAT and FQNNGV. V shed 6 bases, J shed 4 bases, and the junction held 6 bases outside the gene matches. As DNA, the CDR3 is TGTGCCAGCAGTCTGAGCGGGGCGGGGGCCAACGTCCTGACTTTC. This encodes CASSLSGAGANVLTF.

The chain employs TRBV7-9 and TRBJ1-5, with 8 positions matching TRBD1. The CDR3 extends over 15 amino acids. Germline CDR1 and CDR2: SEHNR and FQNEAQ (reference sequence). The junction had 6 bases not matched to a gene; V was cut back by 3 bases and J by 5 bases. In nucleotides, the CDR3 is TGTGCCAGCAGCTTCGGACAGGGAGCATATCAGCCCCAGCATTTT. Amino acids: CASSFGQGAYQPQHF. The entire variable domain, with the rest obtained from reference TRBV7-9 and TRBJ1-5, is as follows: DTGVSQNPRHKITKRGQNVTFRCDPISEHNRLYWYRQTLGQGPEFLTYFQNEAQLEKSRLLSDRFSAERPKGSFSTLEIQRTEQGDSAMYLCASSFGQGAYQPQHFGDGTRLSIL.

V and J are TRBV7-8 and TRBJ2-2; 7 positions match TRBD1. Germline CDR1 SGHVS, CDR2 FQNEAQ. Unmatched junction bases numbered 3, after V lost 0 bases and J lost 5 bases. CDR3 length: 15 residues. The CDR3 loop reads CASSLADRPTGELFF. DNA of the CDR3: TGTGCCAGCAGCTTAGCGGACAGGCCGACCGGGGAGCTGTTTTTT.

This chain joins TRBV6-5 and TRBJ1-2; maybe TRBD1 (5 bases). This CDR3 is built from 14 residues. V was trimmed by 4 bases and J by 4 bases, leaving 13 bases between them. Per the germline V gene, CDR1 is MNHEY and CDR2 is SVGAGI. The CDR3 region has the DNA TGTGCCAGCAGTTTCCGGGACTCAATCTATGGCTACACCTTC. Amino acids: CASSFRDSIYGYTF.

This rearrangement joins TRBV30 to TRBJ1-6; D might be TRBD1 (5 bases). Germline V gives CDR1 GTSNPN, CDR2 SVGIG (reference sequence). V lost 5 bases to trimming and J lost 7 bases, with 12 bases between them. The CDR3 consists of 13 residues. As DNA, the CDR3 is TGTGCCTGGTCCGACAGAGCCAATTCACCCCTCCACTTT. The encoded protein is CAWSDRANSPLHF.

J is TRBJ1-6 and V is TRBV3-1 (or the pseudogene TRBV3-2); possibly TRBD1 for D (5 bases). The CDR3 runs to 18 residues. Trimming took 0 bases from V and 0 from J, leaving 12 bases between them. The germline gives CDR1 LGHDT, CDR2 YNNKEL (reference sequence). The CDR3 DNA follows: TGTGCCAGCAGCCAAGATACAAGGGGCAGCTCCTATAATTCACCCCTCCACTTT. It is translated as CASSQDTRGSSYNSPLHF.

The chain employs TRBV2 and TRBJ1-2, with D hard to call. The CDR3 is 14 residues long. The germline V gene has CDR1 SNHLY and CDR2 FYNNEI. V shed 3 bases and J shed 2 bases, with 10 bases lying between them. The CDR3 sequence is CASSDGQMNYGYTF. For the CDR3, the DNA is TGTGCCAGCAGTGATGGCCAGATGAACTATGGCTACACCTTC.

This clone was counted a single time. V is TRBV28 and J is TRBJ1-1; 8 bases are a match to TRBD1. V gave up 4 bases and J gave up 1 base; unmatched junction bases: 14. CDR1 MDHEN and CDR2 SYDVKM come from the germline V gene. The CDR3 is 18 amino acids. The CDR3 protein is CASSSIGQGFGRNTEAFF. The CDR3 nucleotides read TGTGCCAGCAGTTCCATCGGACAGGGCTTCGGGCGGAACACTGAAGCTTTCTTT.

V gene TRBV30 combines with J gene TRBJ2-7, with D unclear. V was trimmed by 3 bases and J by 3 bases, leaving 12 bases between them. CDR1 GTSNPN and CDR2 SVGIG come from the germline V gene (reference sequence). CDR3 size: 13 residues. The CDR3 spells CAWREIRYYEQYF. The CDR3 region has the DNA TGTGCCTGGAGGGAAATCAGGTACTACGAGCAGTACTTC.

This sequence joins TRBV3-1 (or the pseudogene TRBV3-2) and TRBJ2-4; the D gene is possibly TRBD2 (6 bases). The germline V gene has CDR1 LGHDT and CDR2 YNNKEL (reference sequence). The CDR3 spans 16 residues. Deletions cut 3 bases from V and 0 bases from J, with 12 bases between. The CDR3 protein is CASSQEGTLAKNIQYF. CDR3 nucleotides: TGTGCCAGCAGCCAGGAGGGTACACTAGCCAAAAACATTCAGTACTTC.

This rearrangement joins TRBV27 to TRBJ1-6; 8 nucleotides line up with TRBD1. After removal of 6 bases from V and 5 bases from J, the junction contained 9 bases not matched to a gene. CDR1 and CDR2 (germline): MNHEY, SMNVEV (reference sequence). CDR3 length: 16 residues. The CDR3 region has the DNA TGTGCCAGCAGCTTTGGACAGGGTCCCAATAATTCACCCCTCCACTTT. It encodes CASSFGQGPNNSPLHF.

J is TRBJ1-1 and V is TRBV3-1 (or the pseudogene TRBV3-2), with 7 positions matching TRBD1. The trim removed 0 bases at V and 11 bases at J, leaving 6 bases unmatched. CDR3 size: 13 residues. Germline V gene sequence: CDR1 LGHDT, CDR2 YNNKEL (reference sequence). CDR3 DNA sequence: TGTGCCAGCAGCCAAGATGACAGGGAAAGGGCTTTCTTT. The encoded protein is CASSQDDRERAFF.

This chain connects TRBV27 to TRBJ2-1; no reliable D call. The CDR3 contains 16 residues. Deletions cut 5 bases from V and 4 bases from J, with 18 bases between. CDR1 and CDR2 (germline): MNHEY, SMNVEV (reference sequence). CDR3 region: CASSPTRLRGYNEQFF. The CDR3 nucleotides read TGTGCCAGCAGTCCAACGAGGCTGCGTGGGTACAATGAGCAGTTCTTC.

This clone is a singleton in its sample. The chain employs TRBV11-3 and TRBJ2-2; 8 bases align to TRBD2. The CDR3 contains 14 residues. V shed 11 bases, J shed 6 bases, and the junction held 11 bases outside the gene matches. Germline V gene lookup returns CDR1 SGHNT and CDR2 YENEEA. The CDR3 region has the DNA TGTGCCGGTGGGGCGGGAGGTCGGTCCGGGGAGCTGTTTTTT. This sequence encodes CAGGAGGRSGELFF.

The chain couples TRBV28 to TRBJ1-1; D is perhaps TRBD1 (6 bases). CDR1 is MDHEN and CDR2 is SYDVKM in the germline V gene. This CDR3 contains 15 residues. Trimming removed 7 bases from V and 1 base from J, with 16 bases in between. The CDR3 bases are TGTGCCAGCATCCCAGGGGATAAAAAGAACACTGAAGCTTTCTTT. Its protein product is CASIPGDKKNTEAFF.

V gene TRBV14 combines with J gene TRBJ2-4; 8 positions agree with TRBD2. Looked up from germline, CDR1 is SGHDN and CDR2 is FVKESK. Trimming removed 2 bases from V and 0 bases from J; junction bases left unmatched: 3. There are 16 residues in the CDR3. The CDR3 loop is CASSQTSGVAKNIQYF. The CDR3 nucleotides read TGTGCCAGCAGCCAAACTAGCGGAGTAGCCAAAAACATTCAGTACTTC.

V is TRBV19 and J is TRBJ2-7, with 8 bases lining up with TRBD2. CDR3 size: 13 residues. Germline CDR1 is LNHDA and CDR2 is SQIVND (reference sequence). V dropped 5 bases and J dropped 6; count of bases not matched to a gene: 6. CDR3 sequence: CASSAGTRLEQYF. The CDR3 DNA sequence: TGTGCCAGTAGTGCCGGGACTAGGCTCGAGCAGTACTTC.

The chain recombines TRBV7-9 with TRBJ1-1; 8 bases line up with TRBD1. Per the germline V gene, CDR1 is SEHNR and CDR2 is FQNEAQ (reference sequence). The CDR3 consists of 14 residues. V trimming: 5 bases; J trimming: 4 bases; junction bases outside the gene matches: 6. The CDR3 here is CASSLGTGPTEAFF. CDR3 nucleotide sequence: TGTGCCAGCAGCCTCGGGACAGGCCCCACTGAAGCTTTCTTT.

This chain links TRBV18 with TRBJ2-5; D call uncertain. The CDR3 is made up of 13 amino acids. In germline, CDR1 is KGHSH, CDR2 LQKENI. V was shortened by 1 base and J by 8 bases, with 11 bases between the two germline ends. The CDR3 loop reads CASSPLREPTQYF. The DNA for the CDR3 is TGTGCCAGCTCACCACTCCGAGAACCCACCCAGTACTTC.

Only a few counts were recorded for this clone. The V call is TRBV2, the J call TRBJ1-5; a possible D gene is TRBD1 (6 bases). V lost 3 bases and J lost 2, with 11 bases in between. CDR3 length equals 15 residues. CDR1 SNHLY and CDR2 FYNNEI come from the germline V gene. CDR3 in amino acids: CASSENRQGNQPQHF. In DNA form, the CDR3 reads TGTGCCAGCAGTGAGAACAGACAGGGCAATCAGCCCCAGCATTTT.

The chain employs TRBV3-1 (or the pseudogene TRBV3-2) and TRBJ1-2; TRBD1 is a possible D gene (6 bases). Germline V CDR1 and CDR2: LGHDT, YNNKEL (reference sequence). V lost 4 bases and J 7 bases, leaving 16 bases between the germline ends. This CDR3 is built from 14 residues. CDR3 bases: TGTGCCAGCAGCCCACAAAGGGGGGGCGTTGGCTACACCTTC. It codes for CASSPQRGGVGYTF.

The V gene is TRBV7-2, the J gene TRBJ1-4, with TRBD1 as a possible D gene (5 bases). CDR3 size: 13 residues. V shed 5 bases and J shed 5 bases, with 9 bases lying between them. Germline V gene sequence: CDR1 SGHTA, CDR2 FQGNSA. Here the CDR3 reads CASSRGLNEKLFF. In nucleotides, the CDR3 is TGTGCCAGCAGCAGGGGATTAAATGAAAAACTGTTTTTT. Full variable domain (remainder filled in from reference TRBV7-2 and TRBJ1-4): GAGVSQSPSNKVTEKGKDVELRCDPISGHTALYWYRQSLGQGLEFLIYFQGNSAPDKSGLPSDRFSAERTGGSVSTLTIQRTQQEDSAVYLCASSRGLNEKLFFGSGTQLSVL.

This rearrangement joins TRBV9 to TRBJ2-1, with 8 bases matching TRBD2. V shed 0 bases, J shed 5 bases, and the junction held 7 bases outside the gene matches. This CDR3 is 16 amino acids long. Germline V gene lookup returns CDR1 SGDLS and CDR2 YYNGEE. CDR3 DNA: TGTGCCAGCAGCGTAGCGGGGCGGGAGGCTAACAATGAGCAGTTCTTC. Protein sequence: CASSVAGREANNEQFF.

The count of this clone is one. This chain joins TRBV2 and TRBJ2-1; TRBD1 might be the D (5 bases). CDR3 length: 14 amino acids. With 5 bases removed from V and 8 bases from J, the gap between germline ends came to 16 bases. Germline CDR1 is SNHLY and CDR2 is FYNNEI. CDR3 nucleotides: TGTGCCAGCAGTTGGACATGGGGTCGTGATGAGCAGTTCTTC. It translates to CASSWTWGRDEQFF.

The chain joins TRBV10-3 to TRBJ1-6; 7 bases fit TRBD1. Losses at the gene ends were 6 bases for V and 5 bases for J; bases not matched to a gene: 10. CDR1 is ENHRY and CDR2 is SYGVKD in the germline V gene. The CDR3 spans 16 residues. The chain's CDR3 is CAIRTGTVKNNSPLHF. The CDR3 DNA sequence: TGTGCCATCAGGACAGGGACAGTTAAAAATAATTCACCCCTCCACTTT.

This clone was picked up one time. The V call is TRBV4-1, the J call TRBJ1-2; no firm D call. V dropped 0 bases and J dropped 7 bases, with 6 bases sitting between them. Germline lookup yields CDR1 MGHRA and CDR2 YSYEKL. The CDR3 sequence is 12 residues long. Here the CDR3 reads CASSQDRVGYTF. CDR3 in DNA: TGCGCCAGCAGCCAAGATCGCGTTGGCTACACCTTC.

CDR3 in amino acids: CASSFPQGSHYNEQFF. The DNA for the CDR3 is TGTGCCAGCAGCTTTCCCCAGGGTTCCCATTACAATGAGCAGTTCTTC. J is TRBJ2-1 and V is TRBV11-2, with D maybe TRBD1 (5 bases). Germline assignment: CDR1 SGHAT and CDR2 FQNNGV. CDR3 length: 16 residues. Trimming left V 3 bases short and J 4 bases short, with 16 bases between. The full variable domain, completed using reference TRBV11-2 and TRBJ2-1, is EAGVAQSPRYKIIEKRQSVAFWCNPISGHATLYWYQQILGQGPKLLIQFQNNGVVDDSQLPKDRFSAERLKGVDSTLKIQPAKLEDSAVYLCASSFPQGSHYNEQFFGPGTRLTVL.